Shown below are 19 T cell receptor beta chains from a single sample sequenced in a study of response to subunit inactivated influenza vaccine. TCRdb itself ran the RT-PCR reads through MiXCR, one entry per CDR3 protein. The sample includes about 610,000 distinct CDR3 sequences, approximately 15% seen only once; the top ten take roughly 11%. This sample comprised PBMCs from blood, obtained 12 days after vaccination. Receptors originate from a man aged 50 to 59 who received an inactivated influenza vaccine.

This clonotype was seen a few times. The CDR3 nucleotides are TGTGCCAGCGGGACTAGCGGGAGGGCAATGACAGATACGCAGTATTTT. Residues: CASGTSGRAMTDTQYF. The chain links TRBV28 to TRBJ2-3; 16 bases match TRBD2. J was trimmed by 3 bases and V by 8 bases; bases with no gene match: 5. CDR1 is MDHEN and CDR2 is SYDVKM in the germline V gene. This CDR3 has 16 residues.

The chain is built from TRBV29-1 and TRBJ2-2, with 9 bases matching TRBD1. V lost 4 bases and J lost 4; bases outside the gene matches: 1. This CDR3 spans 13 amino acids. CDR1 is SQVTM and CDR2 is ANQGSEA in the germline V gene. The CDR3 bases are TGCAGCGTTGGGACAGGGGTCACCGGGGAGCTGTTTTTT. This sequence encodes CSVGTGVTGELFF.

This chain uses TRBV3-1 with TRBJ2-2; D perhaps matches TRBD2 (5 bases). Germline CDR1 reads LGHDT; CDR2 reads YNNKEL (reference sequence). The CDR3 contains 11 residues. The CDR3 DNA reads TGTGCAGCCGCGGGCACCGGGGAGCTGTTTTTT. Amino acid sequence: CAAAGTGELFF.

CDR3 amino acids: CASSFGYGLTVAVETQYF. In DNA form, the CDR3 reads TGTGCCAGCAGTTTTGGATACGGGCTGACCGTGGCTGTGGAGACCCAGTACTTC. The chain uses TRBV12-3 or TRBV12-4 and TRBJ2-5; D is unclear. V lost 3 bases and J lost 5, with 25 bases in between. The CDR3 covers 18 residues.

The chain couples TRBV20-1 to TRBJ2-5; D remains ambiguous. The V gene's germline CDR1 is DFQATT and CDR2 SNEGSKA (reference sequence). The V and J ends lost 0 bases and 5 bases respectively, with 7 bases between them. This CDR3 is 12 amino acids long. The CDR3 loop is CSARDRSETQYF. CDR3 nucleotides: TGCAGTGCTAGAGACAGGTCCGAGACCCAGTACTTC.

This clonotype was counted a few times. The chain couples TRBV12-3 or TRBV12-4 to TRBJ1-2, with 8 bases identical to TRBD1. The CDR3 sequence is 13 residues long. V dropped 6 bases and J dropped 6; count of bases not matched to a gene: 6. The CDR3 coding sequence is TGTGCCAGCAGGACAGGGGAATTCGATGGCTACACCTTC. Its protein product is CASRTGEFDGYTF.

V usage is TRBV11-2 and J usage is TRBJ2-1; 13 nucleotides line up with TRBD2. In germline, CDR1 is SGHAT, CDR2 FQNNGV. J lost 2 bases, V lost 5 bases, and 9 bases had no gene match. The CDR3 length is 18 residues. For the CDR3, the DNA is TGTGCCAGCAGCCCGGCAAGACTAGCGGGAGGTCCCTACAATGAGCAGTTCTTC. Translating gives CASSPARLAGGPYNEQFF.

This clonotype was counted ten times or more. The gene calls are TRBV6-5 and TRBJ2-3; either TRBD1 or TRBD2 may fit D (6 bases each). Per the germline V gene, CDR1 is MNHEY and CDR2 is SVGAGI. V shed 0 bases and J shed 1 base, with 8 bases lying between them. The CDR3 extends over 15 amino acids. CDR3 coding DNA: TGTGCCAGCAGTTACTCGAGGGGGGGCACAGATACGCAGTATTTT. Its protein product is CASSYSRGGTDTQYF.

The CDR3 protein is CASSPSRSIYEKLFF. The CDR3 DNA follows: TGCGCCAGCAGCCCAAGTCGCAGTATTTATGAAAAACTGTTTTTT. This rearrangement joins TRBV4-3 to TRBJ1-4, with D uncertain. The V end lost 4 bases, the J end lost 6 bases, and 15 bases lay between the germline ends. The CDR3 contains 15 residues. Germline CDR1 is LGHNA and CDR2 is YSLEER.

This CDR3 reads CASSYSLLVETQYF. The CDR3 DNA reads TGTGCCAGCAGTTACTCCCTTCTCGTGGAGACCCAGTACTTC. This rearrangement joins TRBV6-2 or TRBV6-3 to TRBJ2-5; D remains unclear. This CDR3 has 14 amino acids. CDR1 is MNHEY and CDR2 is SVGEGT in the germline V gene. Trimming stripped 0 bases from V and 5 bases from J, with 10 bases between.

This clonotype was found many times. This sequence joins TRBV5-1 and TRBJ2-3; D is perhaps TRBD1 (6 bases). The CDR3 spans 14 residues. Germline V gene sequence: CDR1 SGHRS, CDR2 YFSETQ. V lost 4 bases to trimming and J lost 2 bases, with 11 bases between them. The CDR3 loop reads CASSQTGYTDTQYF. The CDR3 DNA follows: TGCGCCAGCAGCCAAACAGGGTACACAGATACGCAGTATTTT.

Many counts were recorded for this clonotype. The chain combines TRBV7-9 with TRBJ1-5, with D perhaps matching TRBD1 (5 bases). CDR1 and CDR2 from the germline V gene are SEHNR and FQNEAQ (reference sequence). The CDR3 loop spans 14 amino acids. Trimming cost V 5 bases and J 4 bases, with 12 bases left between them. CDR3 residues: CASSKAAGNQPQHF. The CDR3 region has the DNA TGTGCCAGCAGCAAGGCGGCAGGGAATCAGCCCCAGCATTTT.

The rearrangement uses TRBV14 and TRBJ1-2; maybe TRBD1 (5 bases). Germline CDR1 SGHDN, CDR2 FVKESK. Trimming removed 0 bases from V and 2 bases from J, with 10 bases in between. This CDR3 has 15 amino acids. CDR3 DNA: TGTGCCAGCAGCCAAGATTTAGGACACAACTATGGCTACACCTTC. Translating gives CASSQDLGHNYGYTF. Full variable domain (outside the CDR3, taken from reference TRBV14 and TRBJ1-2): EAGVTQFPSHSVIEKGQTVTLRCDPISGHDNLYWYRRVMGKEIKFLLHFVKESKQDESGMPNNRFLAERTGGTYSTLKVQPAELEDSGVYFCASSQDLGHNYGYTFGSGTRLTVV.

This sequence joins TRBV10-3 and TRBJ2-3; 7 bases align to TRBD2. This CDR3 comprises 12 residues. After removal of 2 bases from V and 9 bases from J, the junction contained 2 bases not matched to a gene. Germline-derived CDR1 and CDR2 are ENHRY and SYGVKD. The CDR3 reads CAISEGLDTQYF. CDR3 DNA: TGTGCCATCAGTGAGGGACTAGACACGCAGTATTTT.

To note about this clonotype: A read error may produce the germline difference seen at one junction end. V and J are TRBV20-1 and TRBJ2-2; perhaps TRBD2 as D (5 bases). The CDR3 spans 13 residues. Germline V CDR1 and CDR2: DFQATT, SNEGSKA (reference sequence). CDR3 sequence reads: CSATRDGTGELIF. CDR3 coding DNA: TGCAGTGCTACTCGAGACGGTACCGGGGAGCTGATTTTT.

This clonotype was counted many times. The J gene is TRBJ2-3, the V gene TRBV11-3; D not resolved. V lost 4 bases to trimming and J lost 2 bases, with 7 bases between them. This CDR3 is built from 13 residues. Germline V lookup: CDR1 SGHNT, CDR2 YENEEA. CDR3 protein: CASSSFDTDTQYF. CDR3 nucleotides: TGTGCCAGCAGCTCCTTTGACACAGATACGCAGTATTTT.

This clonotype was detected only a few times. This chain connects TRBV15 to TRBJ2-5; 12 bases align to TRBD2. CDR3 length: 18 residues. The J segment lost 4 bases and the V segment lost 0 bases, leaving 9 bases of the junction unmatched. Germline loops: CDR1 LNHNV, CDR2 YYDKDF (reference sequence). CDR3 residues: CATSRDGTTSGRVETQYF. Written as DNA, the CDR3 is TGTGCCACCAGCAGAGATGGGACGACTAGCGGGAGAGTAGAGACCCAGTACTTC. The whole variable domain, filled in from reference TRBV15 and TRBJ2-5, reads DAMVIQNPRYQVTQFGKPVTLSCSQTLNHNVMYWYQQKSSQAPKLLFHYYDKDFNNEADTPDNFQSRRPNTSFCFLDIRSPGLGDTAMYLCATSRDGTTSGRVETQYFGPGTRLLVL.

J is TRBJ2-1 and V is TRBV4-3; 10 positions agree with TRBD1. The V gene's germline CDR1 is LGHNA and CDR2 YSLEER. V gave up 0 bases and J gave up 7 bases; unmatched junction bases: 9. There are 17 residues in the CDR3. CDR3 nucleotides: TGCGCCAGCAGCCAAGATTTGGGGACAGGGGTTCTGAATGAGCAGTTCTTC. It yields the protein CASSQDLGTGVLNEQFF.

In DNA form, the CDR3 reads TGTGCCAGCAGTGGACAACAGGGTACGGGTGGCTACACCTTC. Encoded protein: CASSGQQGTGGYTF. The V call is TRBV12-3 or TRBV12-4, the J call TRBJ1-2; possible D gene TRBD1, 6 bases. CDR3 size: 14 residues. Trimming cost V 5 bases and J 7 bases, with 17 bases left between them.